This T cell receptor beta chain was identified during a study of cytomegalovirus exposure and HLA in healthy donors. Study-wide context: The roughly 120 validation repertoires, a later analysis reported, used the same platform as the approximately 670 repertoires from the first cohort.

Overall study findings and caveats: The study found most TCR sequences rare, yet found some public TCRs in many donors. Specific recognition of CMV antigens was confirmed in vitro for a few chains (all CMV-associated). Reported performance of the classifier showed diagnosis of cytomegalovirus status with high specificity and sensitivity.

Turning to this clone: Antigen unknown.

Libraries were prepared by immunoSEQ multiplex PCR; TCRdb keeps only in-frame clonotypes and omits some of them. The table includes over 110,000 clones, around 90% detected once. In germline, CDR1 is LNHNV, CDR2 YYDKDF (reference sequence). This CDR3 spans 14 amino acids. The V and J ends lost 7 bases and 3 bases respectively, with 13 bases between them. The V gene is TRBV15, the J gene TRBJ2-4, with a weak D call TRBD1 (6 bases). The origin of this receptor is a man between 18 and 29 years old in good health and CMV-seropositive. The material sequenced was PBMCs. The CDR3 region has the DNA TGTGCCACCACCCCGGGACACCTCAAAAACATTCAGTACTTC. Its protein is CATTPGHLKNIQYF.